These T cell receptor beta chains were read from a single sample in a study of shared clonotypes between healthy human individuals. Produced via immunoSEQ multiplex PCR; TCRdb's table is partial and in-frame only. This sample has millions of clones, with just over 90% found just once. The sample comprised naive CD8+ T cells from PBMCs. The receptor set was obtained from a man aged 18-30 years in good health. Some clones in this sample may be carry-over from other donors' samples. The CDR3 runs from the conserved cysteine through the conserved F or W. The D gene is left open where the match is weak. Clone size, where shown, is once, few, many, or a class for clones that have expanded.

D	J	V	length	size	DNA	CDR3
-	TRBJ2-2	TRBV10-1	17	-	TGCGCCAGCAGTGACAAGGACCCTTACGCGAACACCGGGGAGCTGTTTTTT	CASSDKDPYANTGELFF
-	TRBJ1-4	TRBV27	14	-	TGTGCCAGCAGCCGTACAGGGTCTAATGAAAAACTGTTTTTT	CASSRTGSNEKLFF
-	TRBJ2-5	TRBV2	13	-	TGTGCCAGCAGTATCCGGGCCCACGAGACCCAGTACTTC	CASSIRAHETQYF
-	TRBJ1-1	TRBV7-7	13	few	TGTGCCAGCAGCCCCTTAGGAGACACTGAAGCTTTCTTT	CASSPLGDTEAFF
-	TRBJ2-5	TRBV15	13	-	TGTGCCACCAGCACGCGACACCAAGAGACCCAGTACTTC	CATSTRHQETQYF
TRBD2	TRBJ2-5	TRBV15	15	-	TGTGCCACCAGCAGAGTAGCGGGAGTTTCAGAGACCCAGTACTTC	CATSRVAGVSETQYF
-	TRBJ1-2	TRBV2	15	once	TGTGCCAGCAGTGAAGTGGAGGGGCGGTACTATGGCTACACCTTC	CASSEVEGRYYGYTF
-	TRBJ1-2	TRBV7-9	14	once	TGTGCCAGCAGCGGAAGGACACCCAAGGAAGGCTACACCTTC	CASSGRTPKEGYTF
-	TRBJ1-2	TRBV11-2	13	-	TGTGCCAGCAGCCAGGGGACTAACTATGGCTACACCTTC	CASSQGTNYGYTF
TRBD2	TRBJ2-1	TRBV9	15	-	TGTGCCAGCAGCGTAGCGGGACTAGACTACAATGAGCAGTTCTTC	CASSVAGLDYNEQFF
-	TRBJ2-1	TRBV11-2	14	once	TGTGCCAGCAGCTTACTGGGGCCATACAATGAGCAGTTCTTC	CASSLLGPYNEQFF
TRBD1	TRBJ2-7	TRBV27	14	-	TGTGCCAGCAGTTTTGAAAACAGGGGCTACGAGCAGTACTTC	CASSFENRGYEQYF
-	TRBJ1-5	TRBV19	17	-	TGTGCCAGTAGTTTGAGAGGGATCAGGGAGCGGAATCAGCCCCAGCATTTT	CASSLRGIRERNQPQHF
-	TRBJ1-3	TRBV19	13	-	TGTGCCAGTACCCCCCAATGGGAAAACACCATATATTTT	CASTPQWENTIYF
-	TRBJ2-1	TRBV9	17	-	TGTGCCAGCACCCGAAATCGATTGACAGGTAGCTACAATGAGCAGTTCTTC	CASTRNRLTGSYNEQFF
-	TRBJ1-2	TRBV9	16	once	TGTGCCAGCAGCGTAGGGTCAGGGCTCTCTTCCTATGGCTACACCTTC	CASSVGSGLSSYGYTF
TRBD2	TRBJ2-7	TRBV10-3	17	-	TGTGCCATCAGTGAGTCGAAGACTAGCGGGAGAAATTACGAGCAGTACTTC	CAISESKTSGRNYEQYF
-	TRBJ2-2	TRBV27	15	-	TGTGCCAGCAGGGGGAGGATGGGGCCCACCGGGGAGCTGTTTTTT	CASRGRMGPTGELFF
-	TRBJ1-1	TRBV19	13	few	TGTGCCAGTATTGCCAGCCTGAACACTGAAGCTTTCTTT	CASIASLNTEAFF
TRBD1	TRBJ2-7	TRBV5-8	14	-	TGTGCCAGCAGCTTGGAGGGACAGGACTACGAGCAGTACTTC	CASSLEGQDYEQYF
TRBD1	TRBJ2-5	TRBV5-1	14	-	TGCGCCAGCAGCTATGTGCAGGGGGAAGAGACCCAGTACTTC	CASSYVQGEETQYF
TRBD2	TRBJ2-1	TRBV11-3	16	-	TGTGCCAGCAGCTTAGGGGCGGTGCGGGGGGCGGATGAGCAGTTCTTC	CASSLGAVRGADEQFF
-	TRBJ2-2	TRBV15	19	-	TGTGCCACCAGCAGAGATCACCCCAAGGGGTTAACGAACACCGGGGAGCTGTTTTTT	CATSRDHPKGLTNTGELFF
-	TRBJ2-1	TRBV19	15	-	TGTGCCAGTAGTATCCTCGGCAGGGGCGGTAATGAGCAGTTCTTC	CASSILGRGGNEQFF
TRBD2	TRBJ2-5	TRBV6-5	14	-	TGTGCCAGCAGGGCTCTAGCGGGATGGGAGACCCAGTACTTC	CASRALAGWETQYF
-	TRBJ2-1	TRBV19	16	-	TGTGCCAGTAGTTTCGACGGACTCTCCCCAGGCAATGAGCAGTTCTTC	CASSFDGLSPGNEQFF
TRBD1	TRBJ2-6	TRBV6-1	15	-	TGTGCCAGCAGTGAAACAGGGGCTGGGGCCAACGTCCTGACTTTC	CASSETGAGANVLTF
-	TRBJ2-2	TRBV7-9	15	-	TGTGCCAGCAGCTCGGCTACAGGGCACACCGGGGAGCTGTTTTTT	CASSSATGHTGELFF
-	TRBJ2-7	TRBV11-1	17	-	TGTGCCAGCAGCTTAGCCGGGACTTACGGCTCATCCTACGAGCAGTACTTC	CASSLAGTYGSSYEQYF
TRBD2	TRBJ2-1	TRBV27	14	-	TGTGCCAGCAGGCCTCGCGGGAGTAGGAATGAGCAGTTCTTC	CASRPRGSRNEQFF
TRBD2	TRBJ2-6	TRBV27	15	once	TGTGCCAGCAGGCCCGGGGGGACCGGGGCCAACGTCCTGACTTTC	CASRPGGTGANVLTF
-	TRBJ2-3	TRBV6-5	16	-	TGTGCCAGCAGTTACTCGTACGAGGGGACCACAGATACGCAGTATTTT	CASSYSYEGTTDTQYF
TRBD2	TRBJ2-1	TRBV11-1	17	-	TGTGCCAGCAGCTTAAGGGACCGGCGGGAGTACTACAATGAGCAGTTCTTC	CASSLRDRREYYNEQFF
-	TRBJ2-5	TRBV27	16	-	TGTGCCAGCAGTCCATTCCCATGGGGGCGCGGAGAGACCCAGTACTTC	CASSPFPWGRGETQYF
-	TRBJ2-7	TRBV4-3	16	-	TGCGCCAGCAGCCAAGAGGTCGGGCTCCCCTCCTACGAGCAGTACTTC	CASSQEVGLPSYEQYF
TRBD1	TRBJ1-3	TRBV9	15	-	TGTGCCAGCAGCCAGGGGGGGAGCTCTGGAAACACCATATATTTT	CASSQGGSSGNTIYF
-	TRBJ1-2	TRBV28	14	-	TGTGCCAGCAGTTTAGTCGGCAGTAACTATGGCTACACCTTC	CASSLVGSNYGYTF
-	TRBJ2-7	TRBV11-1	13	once	TGTGCCAGCAGCTCGGACGGCCGCTACGAGCAGTACTTC	CASSSDGRYEQYF
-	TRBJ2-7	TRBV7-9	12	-	TGTGCCAGCACGGGAAGCTCCTACGAGCAGTACTTC	CASTGSSYEQYF
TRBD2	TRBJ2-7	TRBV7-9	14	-	TGTGCCAGCAGTAATAGCGGGAGGGCCTACGAGCAGTACTTC	CASSNSGRAYEQYF
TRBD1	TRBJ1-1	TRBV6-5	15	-	TGTGCCAGCAGTTATTTCAGGGGGATGGACACTGAAGCTTTCTTT	CASSYFRGMDTEAFF
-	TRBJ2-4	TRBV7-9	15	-	TGTGCCAGCAGCCCAACAGAACAGAACAAAAACATTCAGTACTTC	CASSPTEQNKNIQYF
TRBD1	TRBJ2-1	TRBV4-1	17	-	TGCGCCAGCAGCCCCCCGGGACAGGATAGCTCCTACAATGAGCAGTTCTTC	CASSPPGQDSSYNEQFF
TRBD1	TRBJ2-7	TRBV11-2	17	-	TGTGCCAGCAGCTTAGACTCACCGGACAGGGGCTTCTACGAGCAGTACTTC	CASSLDSPDRGFYEQYF
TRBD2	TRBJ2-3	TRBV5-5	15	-	TGTGCCAGCAGCGGGGGGACTAGAGTACGGGATACGCAGTATTTT	CASSGGTRVRDTQYF
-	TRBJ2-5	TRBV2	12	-	TGTGCCAGCAGTGACGGGTCAGAGGAGCAGTACTTC	CASSDGSEEQYF
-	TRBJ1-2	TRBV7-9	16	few	TGTGCCAGCATCCTATTCCCCCGGGCTCGGGACTATGGCTACACCTTC	CASILFPRARDYGYTF
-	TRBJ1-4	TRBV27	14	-	TGTGCCAGCAGTTCGGGACTTTCTAATGAAAAACTGTTTTTT	CASSSGLSNEKLFF
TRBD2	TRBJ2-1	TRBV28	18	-	TGTGCCAGCACCCCCGAGACCCCTGGCGGGAGAGTTCGGAATGAGCAGTTCTTC	CASTPETPGGRVRNEQFF
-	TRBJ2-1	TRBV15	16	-	TGTGCCACCAGCAGAGGGGGGTACCACACGGACAATGAGCAGTTCTTC	CATSRGGYHTDNEQFF
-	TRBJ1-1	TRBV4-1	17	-	TGCGCCAGCAGCCCATCCAGCCGACGGGAGGGGGTCACTGAAGCTTTCTTT	CASSPSSRREGVTEAFF
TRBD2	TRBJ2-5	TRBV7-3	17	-	TGTGCCAGCAGCTTTTGGACTAGCGGCATGTACCAAGAGACCCAGTACTTC	CASSFWTSGMYQETQYF
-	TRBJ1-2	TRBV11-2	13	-	TGTGCCAGCAGCCCGGGACCGTACTATGGCTACACCTTC	CASSPGPYYGYTF
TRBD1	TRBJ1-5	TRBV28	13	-	TGTGCCAGCAGTCCTCGGACAGGGAAGCCCCAGCATTTT	CASSPRTGKPQHF
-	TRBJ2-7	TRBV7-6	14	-	TGTGCCAGCAGCCCCCGGGCGGGCGACTACGAGCAGTACTTC	CASSPRAGDYEQYF
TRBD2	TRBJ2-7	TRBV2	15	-	TGTGCCAGCAGGGTTACTAGCGGGAGCCCTTCCGGGCAGTACTTC	CASRVTSGSPSGQYF
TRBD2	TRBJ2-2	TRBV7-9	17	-	TGTGCCAGCAGCTCCACTCGGGGGGAACGGGGCACCGGGGAGCTGTTTTTT	CASSSTRGERGTGELFF
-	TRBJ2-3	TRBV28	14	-	TGTGCCAGCAGTTTTGAGGGCTGGGCAGATACGCAGTATTTT	CASSFEGWADTQYF
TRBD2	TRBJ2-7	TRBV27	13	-	TGTGCCAGCTCTCCTAGCGGATCCTACGAGCAGTACTTC	CASSPSGSYEQYF
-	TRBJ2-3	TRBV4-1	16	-	TGCGCCAGCAGCCAAGAACGCGGACAGAGCACAGATACGCAGTATTTT	CASSQERGQSTDTQYF